This TCR beta chain was profiled in a study of blood T cell repertoires in COVID-19. In the study overall: Samples representing acute and convalescent COVID-19 were sourced from the United States, Italy and Spain.

The V end lost 2 bases, the J end lost 1 base, and 11 bases lay between the germline ends. This CDR3 spans 16 amino acids. From germline, CDR1 is LGHNA and CDR2 YNFKEQ. The data were produced by immunoSEQ multiplex PCR, yet TCRdb's version contains in-frame clones alone and is incomplete. The repertoire holds about 170,000 clones, with approximately 79% as singletons. The chain links TRBV4-2 to TRBJ2-2, with a possible D match to TRBD1 (6 bases). This clonotype was sampled from an elderly woman with acute or convalescent COVID-19. The sample taken for sequencing was peripheral blood. The CDR3 spells CASSQYPGVNTGELFF. The CDR3, as DNA: TGTGCCAGCAGCCAATACCCAGGGGTGAACACCGGGGAGCTGTTTTTT.